The rows below give T cell receptor beta chains drawn from one sample of a study of T cells in Graves' hyperthyroidism and ophthalmopathy. TCRdb passed the multiplex PCR reads through MiXCR, listing each CDR3 protein once. The sample consists of 300,000 to 450,000 distinct CDR3 sequences, roughly 18% of them appearing once. Source material: blood. Every receptor here comes from a woman in her 40s with Graves' ophthalmopathy. CDR3s include the opening cysteine and the closing phenylalanine or tryptophan. Each record gives: D gene, J gene, clone size, V gene, CDR3 protein, CDR3 DNA. The D gene is left open where the match is weak. Part of the rows lack a size; the others show once, few, many or a class for expanded clones.

d_call: TRBD1; j_call: TRBJ1-2; clone_size: NA; v_call: TRBV28; cdr3_aa: CASSPLGQGLGGYTF; cdr3_nt: TGTGCCAGCAGTCCCCTCGGACAGGGGTTAGGAGGCTACACCTTC
d_call: NA; j_call: TRBJ1-6; clone_size: once; v_call: TRBV15; cdr3_aa: CATSTSRGYNSPLHF; cdr3_nt: TGTGCGACCAGTACCTCTCGGGGCTATAATTCACCCCTCCACTTT
d_call: TRBD2; j_call: TRBJ2-7; clone_size: many; v_call: TRBV27; cdr3_aa: CASSPLLAALGEQYF; cdr3_nt: TGTGCCAGCAGCCCCTTACTAGCGGCCTTGGGGGAGCAGTACTTC
d_call: TRBD2; j_call: TRBJ2-7; clone_size: NA; v_call: TRBV28; cdr3_aa: CASRGSGTSGRVGSEQYF; cdr3_nt: TGTGCCAGCAGGGGCTCCGGGACTAGCGGGAGAGTCGGTAGCGAGCAGTACTTC
d_call: NA; j_call: TRBJ2-5; clone_size: NA; v_call: TRBV28; cdr3_aa: CASSPTAEPAQETQYF; cdr3_nt: TGTGCCAGCAGTCCCACAGCGGAACCGGCCCAAGAGACCCAGTACTTC
d_call: NA; j_call: TRBJ1-2; clone_size: many; v_call: TRBV27; cdr3_aa: CASSLDRRGYTF; cdr3_nt: TGTGCCAGCAGTTTAGACAGACGGGGCTACACCTTC
d_call: TRBD1; j_call: TRBJ1-2; clone_size: NA; v_call: TRBV20-1; cdr3_aa: CSARPGGGQVGYGYTF; cdr3_nt: TGCAGTGCTAGACCTGGTGGGGGACAGGTGGGATACGGCTACACCTTC
d_call: NA; j_call: TRBJ1-5; clone_size: many; v_call: TRBV18; cdr3_aa: CASSPSRGQNQPQHF; cdr3_nt: TGTGCCAGCTCACCATCCCGGGGCCAGAATCAGCCCCAGCATTTT
d_call: TRBD2; j_call: TRBJ2-7; clone_size: many; v_call: TRBV29-1; cdr3_aa: CSVLAEDSYEQYF; cdr3_nt: TGCAGCGTTCTAGCGGAGGACTCCTACGAGCAGTACTTC
d_call: TRBD1; j_call: TRBJ1-5; clone_size: NA; v_call: TRBV11-2; cdr3_aa: CASSTGTGHSNQPQHF; cdr3_nt: TGTGCCAGCAGCACAGGGACAGGCCATAGCAATCAGCCCCAGCATTTT
d_call: NA; j_call: TRBJ2-2; clone_size: many; v_call: TRBV5-1; cdr3_aa: CASSLGGETTGELFF; cdr3_nt: TGCGCCAGCAGCTTGGGGGGTGAGACCACCGGGGAGCTGTTTTTT
d_call: TRBD1; j_call: TRBJ1-2; clone_size: many; v_call: TRBV29-1; cdr3_aa: CSVLTGAINYGYTF; cdr3_nt: TGCAGCGTGCTGACAGGGGCCATTAACTATGGCTACACCTTC
d_call: TRBD2; j_call: TRBJ2-2; clone_size: many; v_call: TRBV6-1; cdr3_aa: CASSWGLAGGTGELFF; cdr3_nt: TGTGCCAGCAGCTGGGGACTAGCGGGAGGGACCGGGGAGCTGTTTTTT